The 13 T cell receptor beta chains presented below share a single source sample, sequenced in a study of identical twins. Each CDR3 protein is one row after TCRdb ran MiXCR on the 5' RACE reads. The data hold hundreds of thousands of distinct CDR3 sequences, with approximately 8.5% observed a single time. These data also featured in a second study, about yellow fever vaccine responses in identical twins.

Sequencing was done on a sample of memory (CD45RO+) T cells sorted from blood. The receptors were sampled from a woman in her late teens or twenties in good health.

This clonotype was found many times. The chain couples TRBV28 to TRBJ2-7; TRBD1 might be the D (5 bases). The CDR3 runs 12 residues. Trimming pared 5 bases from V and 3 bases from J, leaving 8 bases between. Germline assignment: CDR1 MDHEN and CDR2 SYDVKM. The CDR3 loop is CASSPQVYEQYF. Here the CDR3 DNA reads TGTGCCAGCAGTCCACAGGTCTACGAGCAGTACTTC.

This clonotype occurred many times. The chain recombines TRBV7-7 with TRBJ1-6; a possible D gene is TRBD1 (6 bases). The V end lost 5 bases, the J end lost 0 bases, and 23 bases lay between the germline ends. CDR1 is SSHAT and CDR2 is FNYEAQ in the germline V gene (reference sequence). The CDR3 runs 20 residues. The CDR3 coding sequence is TGTGCCAGCAGCCCAGCCGGGGGCTCTCCGATAAGCTCCTATAATTCACCCCTCCACTTT. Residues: CASSPAGGSPISSYNSPLHF. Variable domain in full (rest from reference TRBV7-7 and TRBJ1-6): GAGVSQSPRYKVTKRGQDVTLRCDPISSHATLYWYQQALGQGPEFLTYFNYEAQPDKSGLPSDRFSAERPEGSISTLTIQRTEQRDSAMYRCASSPAGGSPISSYNSPLHFGNGTRLTVT.

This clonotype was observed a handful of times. The CDR3 DNA sequence: TGCAGTGCTAGAAAACAGCAAGAGACCCAGTACTTC. It specifies CSARKQQETQYF. The chain couples TRBV20-1 to TRBJ2-5, with D unclear. Germline assignment: CDR1 DFQATT and CDR2 SNEGSKA (reference sequence). Trimming removed 2 bases from V and 2 bases from J, with 6 bases in between. This CDR3 comprises 12 residues.

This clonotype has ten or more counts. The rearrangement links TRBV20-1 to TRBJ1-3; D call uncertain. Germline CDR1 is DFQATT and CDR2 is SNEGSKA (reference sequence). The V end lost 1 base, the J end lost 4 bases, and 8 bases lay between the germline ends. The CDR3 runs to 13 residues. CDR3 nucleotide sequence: TGCAGTGCTAGAGGAACGGGGGGAAACACCATATATTTT. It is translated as CSARGTGGNTIYF.

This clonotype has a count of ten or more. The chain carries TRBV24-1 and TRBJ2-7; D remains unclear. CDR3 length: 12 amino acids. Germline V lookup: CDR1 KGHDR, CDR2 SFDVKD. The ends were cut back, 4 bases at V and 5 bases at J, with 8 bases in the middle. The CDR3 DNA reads TGTGCCACCAGTGACACTTTCCACGAGCAGTACTTC. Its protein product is CATSDTFHEQYF.

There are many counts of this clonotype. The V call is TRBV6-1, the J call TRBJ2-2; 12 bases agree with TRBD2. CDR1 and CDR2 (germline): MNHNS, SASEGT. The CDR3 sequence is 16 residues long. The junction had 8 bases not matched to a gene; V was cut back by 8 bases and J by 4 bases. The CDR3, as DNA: TGTGCCAGCGATGCTAGCGGGGGGGAGATCACCGGGGAGCTGTTTTTT. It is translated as CASDASGGEITGELFF.

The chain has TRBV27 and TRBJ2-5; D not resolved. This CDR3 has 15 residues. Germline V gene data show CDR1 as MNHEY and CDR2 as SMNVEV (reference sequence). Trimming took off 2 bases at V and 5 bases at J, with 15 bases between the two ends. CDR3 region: CASSLGHGKVETQYF. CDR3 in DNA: TGTGCCAGCAGTTTAGGTCACGGAAAGGTGGAGACCCAGTACTTC.

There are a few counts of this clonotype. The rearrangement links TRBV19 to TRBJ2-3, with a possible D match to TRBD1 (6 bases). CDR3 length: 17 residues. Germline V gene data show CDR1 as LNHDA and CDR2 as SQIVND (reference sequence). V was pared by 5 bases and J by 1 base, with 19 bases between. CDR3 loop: CASSVNQGSLRTDTQYF. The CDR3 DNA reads TGTGCCAGTAGTGTAAACCAGGGGAGTCTTCGCACAGATACGCAGTATTTT. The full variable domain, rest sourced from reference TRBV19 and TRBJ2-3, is DGGITQSPKYLFRKEGQNVTLSCEQNLNHDAMYWYRQDPGQGLRLIYYSQIVNDFQKGDIAEGYSVSREKKESFPLTVTSAQKNPTAFYLCASSVNQGSLRTDTQYFGPGTRLTVL.

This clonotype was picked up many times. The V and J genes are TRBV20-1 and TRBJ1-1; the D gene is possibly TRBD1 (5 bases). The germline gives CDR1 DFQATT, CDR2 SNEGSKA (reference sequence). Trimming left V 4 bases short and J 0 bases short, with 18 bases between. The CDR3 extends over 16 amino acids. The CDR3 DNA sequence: TGCAGTGCTACCTCCGGGACGCAAGTTCTGAACACTGAAGCTTTCTTT. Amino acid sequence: CSATSGTQVLNTEAFF.

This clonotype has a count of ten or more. The CDR3 loop reads CAISESTREAFF. The CDR3 bases are TGTGCCATCAGTGAGTCGACTCGTGAAGCTTTCTTT. V usage is TRBV10-3 and J usage is TRBJ1-1; D gene uncertain. This CDR3 is built from 12 residues. In germline, CDR1 is ENHRY, CDR2 SYGVKD. Trimming left V 0 bases short and J 7 bases short, with 6 bases between.

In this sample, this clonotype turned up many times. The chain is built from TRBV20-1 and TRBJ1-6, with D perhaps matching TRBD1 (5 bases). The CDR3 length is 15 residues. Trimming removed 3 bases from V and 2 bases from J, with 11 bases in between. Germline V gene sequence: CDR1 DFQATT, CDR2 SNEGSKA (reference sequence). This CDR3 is CSASVGGTYNSPLHF. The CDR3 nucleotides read TGCAGTGCTAGTGTCGGGGGGACCTATAATTCACCCCTCCACTTT.

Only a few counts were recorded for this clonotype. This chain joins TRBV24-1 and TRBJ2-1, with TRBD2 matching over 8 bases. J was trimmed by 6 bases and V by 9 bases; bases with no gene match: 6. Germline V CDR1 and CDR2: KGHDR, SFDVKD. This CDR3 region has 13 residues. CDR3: CATQTGGGNEQFF. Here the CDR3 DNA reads TGTGCCACCCAAACGGGAGGGGGCAATGAGCAGTTCTTC.

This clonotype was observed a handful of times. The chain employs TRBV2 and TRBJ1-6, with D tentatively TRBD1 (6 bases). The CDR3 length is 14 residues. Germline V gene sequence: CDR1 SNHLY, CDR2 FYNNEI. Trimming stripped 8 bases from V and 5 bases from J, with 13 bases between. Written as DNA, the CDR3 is TGTGCCAGCCAGATCCGGGACAATAATTCACCCCTCCACTTT. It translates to CASQIRDNNSPLHF.